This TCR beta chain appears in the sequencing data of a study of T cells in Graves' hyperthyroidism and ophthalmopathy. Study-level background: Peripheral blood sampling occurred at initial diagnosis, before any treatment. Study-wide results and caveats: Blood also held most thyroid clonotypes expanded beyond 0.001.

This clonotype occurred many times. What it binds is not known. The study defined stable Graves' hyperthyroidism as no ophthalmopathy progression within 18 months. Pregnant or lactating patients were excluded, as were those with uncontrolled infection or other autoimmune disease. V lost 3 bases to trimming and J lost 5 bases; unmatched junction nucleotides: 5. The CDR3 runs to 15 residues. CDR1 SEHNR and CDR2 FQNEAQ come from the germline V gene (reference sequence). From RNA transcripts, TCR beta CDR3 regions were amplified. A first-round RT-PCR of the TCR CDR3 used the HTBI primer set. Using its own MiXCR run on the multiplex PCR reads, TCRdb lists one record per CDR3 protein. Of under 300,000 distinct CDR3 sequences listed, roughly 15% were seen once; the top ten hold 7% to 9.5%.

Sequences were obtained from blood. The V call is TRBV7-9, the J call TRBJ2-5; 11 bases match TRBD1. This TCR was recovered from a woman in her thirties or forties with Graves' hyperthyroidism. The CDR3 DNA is TGTGCCAGCAGCTTGGACAGGGGGCTTCTGGAGACCCAGTACTTC. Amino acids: CASSLDRGLLETQYF.